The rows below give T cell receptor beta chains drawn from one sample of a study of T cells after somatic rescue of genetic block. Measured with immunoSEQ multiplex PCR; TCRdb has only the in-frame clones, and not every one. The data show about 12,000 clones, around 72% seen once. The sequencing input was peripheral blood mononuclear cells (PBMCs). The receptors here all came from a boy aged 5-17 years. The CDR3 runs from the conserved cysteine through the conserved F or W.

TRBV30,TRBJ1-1,CAWSRQGAGEAFF
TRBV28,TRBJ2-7,CASTLTGTTGEQYF
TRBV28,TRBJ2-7,CASSSLGQGAYEQYF
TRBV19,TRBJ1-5,CASSIRQMFSNQPQHF
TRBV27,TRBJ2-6,CASSLYVTGGAGANVLTF
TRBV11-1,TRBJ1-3,CASSLRGGNTIYF
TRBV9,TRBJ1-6,CASSGQVISSPLHF
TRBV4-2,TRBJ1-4,CASSQDPHEKLFF
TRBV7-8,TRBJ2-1,CASSSVAGGSLYSYNEQFF
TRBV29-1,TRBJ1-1,CSASKGYMNTEAFF
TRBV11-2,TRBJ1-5,CASSPGVDQPQHF
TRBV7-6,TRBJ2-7,CASSPGLAGAYEQYF
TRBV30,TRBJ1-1,CAWSVAVFRGAFF
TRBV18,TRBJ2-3,CASSPLRGATDTQYF
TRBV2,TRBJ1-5,CASCRDRVNQPQHF
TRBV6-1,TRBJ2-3,CASSELGEDTQYF
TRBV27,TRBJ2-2,CASSSWAERNTGELFF
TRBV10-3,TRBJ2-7,CAIGQGGYEQYF
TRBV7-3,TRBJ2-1,CASSAGLAAYNEQFF
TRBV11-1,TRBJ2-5,CASSASSGGLGETQYF
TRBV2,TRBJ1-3,CASRVTGTGGNTIYF
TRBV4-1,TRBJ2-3,CASSQGASGGTDTQYF
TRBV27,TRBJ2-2,CASRVWGGTGELFF
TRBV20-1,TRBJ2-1,CSARPIPEQFF
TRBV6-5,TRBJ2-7,CASSYYRTVHEQYF
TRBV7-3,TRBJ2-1,CASSFQGLNEQFF
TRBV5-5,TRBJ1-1,CASSPGVWGNTEAFF
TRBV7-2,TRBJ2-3,CASSLELFETPTDTQYF
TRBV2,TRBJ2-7,CASSEAISPQLYF
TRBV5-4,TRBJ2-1,CASNNRNYNEQFF
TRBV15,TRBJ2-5,CATRERGGQETQYF
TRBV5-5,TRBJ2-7,CASSLDIRGAGYEQYF